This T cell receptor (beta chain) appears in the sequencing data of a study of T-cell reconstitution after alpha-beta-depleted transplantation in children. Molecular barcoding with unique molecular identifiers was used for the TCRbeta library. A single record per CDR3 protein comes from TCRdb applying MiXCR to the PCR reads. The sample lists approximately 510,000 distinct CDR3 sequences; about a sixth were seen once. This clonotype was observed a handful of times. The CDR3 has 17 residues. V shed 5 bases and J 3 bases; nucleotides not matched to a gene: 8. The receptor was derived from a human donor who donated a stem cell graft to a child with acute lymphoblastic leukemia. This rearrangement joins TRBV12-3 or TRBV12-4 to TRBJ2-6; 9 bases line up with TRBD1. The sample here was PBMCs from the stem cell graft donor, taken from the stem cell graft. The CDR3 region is CASSPLNRGHGANVLTF. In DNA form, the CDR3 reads TGTGCCAGCAGTCCCTTAAACAGGGGGCATGGGGCCAACGTCCTGACTTTC.